This T cell receptor beta chain was recorded in a study of blood T cell repertoires in COVID-19. Study-level background: Samples taken during acute and convalescent COVID-19 were collected in the United States, Italy and Spain.

This CDR3 is built from 14 residues. V was trimmed by 4 bases and J by 5 bases, leaving 15 bases between them. Germline CDR1 reads SGHRS; CDR2 reads YFSETQ. The table lists this clone with a count of one. Study processing details: Amplifying reference gene primers gave estimates of nucleated cell counts. TCRdb's table, derived via immunoSEQ multiplex PCR, lists solely in-frame clones and lacks some. V, J and clone size were drawn from that table, and D and trimming were deduced from the DNA. The table records more than 150,000 clones, roughly 86% of them present only once. The rearrangement uses TRBV5-1 and TRBJ1-1; tentative D call: TRBD1 (5 bases). This TCR was sampled from a man between 40 and 49 years old with active or convalescent COVID-19. Sequenced sample: peripheral blood. The CDR3 DNA is TGCGCCAGCAGCCCTACCGGGACTGGGACTGAAGCTTTCTTT. Translating it yields CASSPTGTGTEAFF.